The 23 T cell receptor beta chains reported below all come from one sample, sequenced in a study of beta chain features in type 1 diabetes. TCRB transcripts that were expressed got sequenced, as all of the isolated RNA had been reverse transcribed. Method: immunoSEQ multiplex PCR; TCRdb's copy keeps in-frame clones and lacks some. The table lists hundreds of thousands of clones, over 12% of them singletons. Sequenced sample: naive CD4+ T cells from blood. The receptors were sampled from a woman in her thirties or forties in good health.

This chain joins TRBV7-9 and TRBJ2-7; TRBD2 matches 7 bases. Germline trimming cut 8 bases from V and 4 bases from J; bases unmatched to any gene: 5. This CDR3 contains 12 residues. Germline values: CDR1 SEHNR, CDR2 FQNEAQ (reference sequence). CDR3 coding DNA: TGTGCCAGCGGTGGGGGGGGATACGAGCAGTACTTC. It is translated as CASGGGGYEQYF.

This rearrangement joins TRBV4-3 to TRBJ1-1, with a possible D match to TRBD1 (6 bases). Germline lookup yields CDR1 LGHNA and CDR2 YSLEER. The ends were cut back, 4 bases at V and 3 bases at J, with 15 bases in the middle. The CDR3 covers 15 residues. CDR3 loop: CASSRGTPGDTEAFF. CDR3 nucleotides: TGCGCCAGCAGCCGAGGGACACCTGGTGACACTGAAGCTTTCTTT.

The sample holds a few counts of this clone. V usage is TRBV9 and J usage is TRBJ2-1, with 7 bases fitting TRBD1. This CDR3 is 15 amino acids long. Losses at the gene ends were 3 bases for V and 3 bases for J; bases not matched to a gene: 6. Germline CDR1 reads SGDLS; CDR2 reads YYNGEE. The CDR3 region is CASSAPGQYYNEQFF. CDR3 DNA sequence: TGTGCCAGCAGCGCCCCGGGACAGTACTACAATGAGCAGTTCTTC.

This clone was detected a few times. The chain links TRBV4-2 to TRBJ2-3; D is possibly TRBD1 (5 bases). This CDR3 is 16 amino acids long. V shed 4 bases and J shed 7 bases, with 21 bases lying between them. The germline V gene encodes CDR1 LGHNA and CDR2 YNFKEQ. The CDR3 loop reads CASSPTSGRGGNTQYF. The CDR3 DNA sequence: TGTGCCAGCAGCCCCACATCGGGTAGGGGTGGAAATACGCAGTATTTT.

The count of this clone is one. The CDR3 region has the DNA TGTGCCAGCAGCTTAGGGGGGCTCGGGAATCAGCCCCAGCATTTT. It translates to CASSLGGLGNQPQHF. The chain employs TRBV7-9 and TRBJ1-5; a weak D match, TRBD1 (6 bases). The ends were cut back, 1 base at V and 4 bases at J, with 11 bases in the middle. The length of the CDR3 is 15 residues. Germline V CDR1 and CDR2: SEHNR, FQNEAQ (reference sequence).

The sample holds a few counts of this clone. The chain couples TRBV7-9 to TRBJ2-1; D gene ambiguous. CDR1 and CDR2 (germline): SEHNR, FQNEAQ (reference sequence). Between the trimmed V and J ends, which lost 5 bases and 8 bases, there was a span of 16 bases. The CDR3 contains 14 residues. The CDR3 loop reads CASSPPPRAHEQFF. The CDR3 DNA sequence: TGTGCCAGCAGCCCGCCCCCCCGCGCCCATGAGCAGTTCTTC.

This clone was counted a few times. The chain has TRBV7-2 and TRBJ1-4, with D perhaps TRBD1 (6 bases). The CDR3 covers 15 residues. The germline V gene encodes CDR1 SGHTA and CDR2 FQGNSA. V was pared by 5 bases and J by 3 bases, with 13 bases between. The CDR3 region has the DNA TGTGCCAGCAGCCGGGGGGGGCCTCCTAATGAAAAACTGTTTTTT. Translation gives CASSRGGPPNEKLFF.

This sequence joins TRBV5-1 and TRBJ2-6, with 7 bases that match TRBD1. The CDR3 is 18 residues long. Germline loops: CDR1 SGHRS, CDR2 YFSETQ. J was trimmed by 0 bases and V by 0 bases; bases with no gene match: 6. As DNA, the CDR3 is TGCGCCAGCAGCTTGGCCGGGACAGTTGGCTCTGGGGCCAACGTCCTGACTTTC. Its protein product is CASSLAGTVGSGANVLTF.

In this sample, this clone turned up a few times. This chain links TRBV6-5 with TRBJ2-7, with 7 bases fitting TRBD2. J was trimmed by 3 bases and V by 6 bases; bases with no gene match: 11. Germline V CDR1 and CDR2: MNHEY, SVGAGI. CDR3 length: 15 residues. The CDR3 sequence is CASRLSTGTNYEQYF. In DNA, the CDR3 is TGTGCCAGCAGGCTATCTACCGGGACTAACTACGAGCAGTACTTC.

The chain employs TRBV5-6 and TRBJ1-6, with 10 positions matching TRBD1. This CDR3 has 15 amino acids. Germline V gene sequence: CDR1 SGHDT, CDR2 YYEEEE. Trimming cost V 2 bases and J 7 bases; bases outside gene matches: 3. The CDR3 region is CASSLGTGDNSPLHF. In DNA, the CDR3 is TGTGCCAGCAGCTTAGGGACAGGGGACAATTCACCCCTCCACTTT. Supplemented by reference TRBV5-6 and TRBJ1-6, the full variable domain reads DAGVTQSPTHLIKTRGQQVTLRCSPKSGHDTVSWYQQALGQGPQFIFQYYEEEERQRGNFPDRFSGHQFPNYSSELNVNALLLGDSALYLCASSLGTGDNSPLHFGNGTRLTVT.

The genes are TRBV19 and TRBJ2-6, with D possibly matching TRBD2 (6 bases). Germline loops: CDR1 LNHDA, CDR2 SQIVND (reference sequence). The CDR3 extends over 14 amino acids. V shed 4 bases and J shed 3 bases, with 7 bases lying between them. The CDR3 DNA follows: TGTGCCAGTAGTACGGGGGATGGGGCCAACGTCCTGACTTTC. Amino acids: CASSTGDGANVLTF.

The V gene is TRBV6-5, the J gene TRBJ2-6; the D is unclear. CDR1 and CDR2 from the germline V gene are MNHEY and SVGAGI. V was pared by 7 bases and J by 0 bases, with 10 bases between. The CDR3 consists of 15 residues. The CDR3 sequence is CASNRQSSGANVLTF. CDR3 DNA: TGTGCCAGCAACCGACAAAGCTCTGGGGCCAACGTCCTGACTTTC.

This clone was found a few times. This chain links TRBV7-9 with TRBJ1-4; TRBD1 might be the D (5 bases). Per the germline V gene, CDR1 is SEHNR and CDR2 is FQNEAQ (reference sequence). The CDR3 contains 16 residues. The ends were cut back, 4 bases at V and 3 bases at J, with 15 bases in the middle. The CDR3 sequence is CASSSYRNLANEKLFF. The CDR3 DNA sequence: TGTGCCAGCAGCTCCTACAGGAATTTGGCTAATGAAAAACTGTTTTTT.

This clone was seen a handful of times. The chain is built from TRBV25-1 and TRBJ1-2, with D hard to call. Germline CDR1 is MGHDK and CDR2 is SYGVNS. V was clipped by 7 bases and J by 0 bases, with 12 bases between them. The CDR3 extends over 14 amino acids. The CDR3 region is CASTSSGANYGYTF. The CDR3 bases are TGTGCCAGCACCTCGTCGGGAGCTAACTATGGCTACACCTTC.

There are many counts of this clone. This chain uses TRBV29-1 with TRBJ2-4, with a weak D call TRBD1 (6 bases). This CDR3 comprises 15 residues. Germline assignment: CDR1 SQVTM and CDR2 ANQGSEA. The V gene lost 7 bases and the J gene lost 10 bases, with 26 bases spanning the gap. The CDR3 nucleotides are TGCAGCGCCACCCTACCGGTCGGAACAGGGTGGATTCAGTACTTC. As protein: CSATLPVGTGWIQYF.

This chain links TRBV11-3 with TRBJ2-1, with 7 positions matching TRBD2. CDR1 and CDR2 from the germline V gene are SGHNT and YENEEA. The V gene end was trimmed by 5 bases and the J gene end by 9 bases; junction bases not matched to a gene: 7. The CDR3 covers 13 residues. DNA of the CDR3: TGTGCCAGCAGCCCGACTAGCATCGGTGAGCAGTTCTTC. Translation: CASSPTSIGEQFF.

V usage is TRBV10-3 and J usage is TRBJ2-5; the match to TRBD1 covers 9 bases. This CDR3 has 17 residues. The trim removed 2 bases at V and 5 bases at J, leaving 12 bases unmatched. Germline V lookup: CDR1 ENHRY, CDR2 SYGVKD. CDR3 in DNA: TGTGCCATCAGTGAGAGACGAGACAGGGGGAATTTGGAGACCCAGTACTTC. Protein product: CAISERRDRGNLETQYF.

The CDR3 nucleotides are TGTGCCAGCAGCCCCCGGACAGGGGCCCTTATGCAGGCCCAGCATTTT. Protein: CASSPRTGALMQAQHF. This rearrangement joins TRBV11-2 to TRBJ1-5, with 9 nucleotides matching TRBD1. Germline lookup yields CDR1 SGHAT and CDR2 FQNNGV. The CDR3 is 16 residues long. Trimming took 5 bases from V and 11 from J; bases not matched to a gene: 16.

The chain couples TRBV27 to TRBJ2-6; no reliable D call. Trimming stripped 1 base from V and 0 bases from J, with 10 bases between. Germline V CDR1 and CDR2: MNHEY, SMNVEV (reference sequence). The CDR3 totals 17 residues. The CDR3 protein is CASSLWPGSSGANVLTF. The CDR3 nucleotides are TGTGCCAGCAGTTTATGGCCGGGTAGCTCTGGGGCCAACGTCCTGACTTTC. Together with reference TRBV27 and TRBJ2-6, the CDR3 gives the full variable domain: EAQVTQNPRYLITVTGKKLTVTCSQNMNHEYMSWYRQDPGLGLRQIYYSMNVEVTDKGDVPEGYKVSRKEKRNFPLILESPSPNQTSLYFCASSLWPGSSGANVLTFGAGSRLTVL.

V and J are TRBV10-3 and TRBJ2-7; a weak D match, TRBD2 (5 bases). The V and J ends lost 4 bases and 0 bases respectively, with 10 bases between them. CDR1 and CDR2 from the germline V gene are ENHRY and SYGVKD. The CDR3 covers 14 residues. The DNA of the CDR3 is TGTGCCATCAGTGCGAGGGAACGCTCCTACGAGCAGTACTTC. It codes for CAISARERSYEQYF.

The chain is built from TRBV2 and TRBJ1-1; D not certain. This CDR3 comprises 12 residues. The V end was cut by 5 bases, the J end by 10 bases, with 14 bases between. Germline values: CDR1 SNHLY, CDR2 FYNNEI. The CDR3 nucleotides are TGTGCCAGCAGTATATTGGAAGAGGGAGCTTTCTTT. This sequence encodes CASSILEEGAFF.

The CDR3 DNA sequence: TGTGCCAGCTCACCGCCTAGCCATCAAGGTTATGGCTACACCTTC. Translation: CASSPPSHQGYGYTF. The gene calls are TRBV18 and TRBJ1-2; D is unclear. This CDR3 contains 15 residues. The germline CDR1 and CDR2 sequences are KGHSH and LQKENI. Trimming removed 3 bases from V and 5 bases from J, with 16 bases in between.

The V call is TRBV18, the J call TRBJ2-3, with TRBD1 matching over 10 bases. The CDR3 covers 15 residues. Germline V gene sequence: CDR1 KGHSH, CDR2 LQKENI. Trimming cost V 8 bases and J 1 base; bases outside gene matches: 6. This CDR3 is CASEPTGGGTDTQYF. CDR3 DNA: TGTGCCAGCGAACCGACAGGGGGCGGCACAGATACGCAGTATTTT.